Following are 32 T cell receptor beta chains from one sample sequenced in a study of blood T cell repertoires in COVID-19. Repertoires were generated with immunoSEQ multiplex PCR, while TCRdb's copy carries only in-frame clones and drops some. The table includes more than 200,000 clones, approximately 87% detected once. The sample comprised peripheral blood. These receptors were collected from a woman in her 70s with active or convalescent COVID-19.

This chain uses TRBV27 with TRBJ1-2, with 7 bases fitting TRBD1. After removal of 5 bases from V and 6 bases from J, the junction contained 6 bases not matched to a gene. CDR3 length: 13 amino acids. CDR1 MNHEY and CDR2 SMNVEV come from the germline V gene (reference sequence). The CDR3: CASSAIDRDGYTF. CDR3 in DNA: TGTGCCAGCAGTGCCATTGACAGGGATGGCTACACCTTC.

This chain links TRBV5-1 with TRBJ1-2; D uncertain. The CDR3 loop spans 12 amino acids. With 0 bases removed from V and 8 bases from J, the gap between germline ends came to 8 bases. Germline V lookup: CDR1 SGHRS, CDR2 YFSETQ. CDR3 protein: CASSLDLEGYTF. CDR3 sequence (DNA): TGCGCCAGCAGCTTGGATCTAGAAGGCTACACCTTC.

The gene calls are TRBV9 and TRBJ2-7; D is undetermined. Between the trimmed V and J ends, which lost 0 bases and 4 bases, there was a span of 8 bases. CDR1 and CDR2 (germline): SGDLS, YYNGEE. The CDR3 covers 13 residues. CDR3 DNA: TGTGCCAGCAGCGTAGTTCCAGGTTACGAGCAGTACTTC. Its protein is CASSVVPGYEQYF.

The chain has TRBV5-1 and TRBJ2-5, with D hard to call. The CDR3 is made up of 13 amino acids. Trimming took 5 bases from V and 1 from J, leaving 9 bases between them. Germline CDR1 SGHRS, CDR2 YFSETQ. Here the CDR3 reads CASRYSPQETQYF. The CDR3 DNA reads as TGCGCCAGCAGATACTCGCCCCAAGAGACCCAGTACTTC. The whole variable domain, remainder taken from reference TRBV5-1 and TRBJ2-5, is KAGVTQTPRYLIKTRGQQVTLSCSPISGHRSVSWYQQTPGQGLQFLFEYFSETQRNKGNFPGRFSGRQFSNSRSEMNVSTLELGDSALYLCASRYSPQETQYFGPGTRLLVL.

This chain connects TRBV7-8 to TRBJ2-7; 13 bases line up with TRBD2. V lost 5 bases and J lost 5; bases outside the gene matches: 6. Germline loops: CDR1 SGHVS, CDR2 FQNEAQ. This CDR3 comprises 15 residues. In DNA form, the CDR3 reads TGTGCCAGCAGCCCACTAGCGGGAGGGCCCGACGAGCAGTACTTC. Amino acid sequence: CASSPLAGGPDEQYF.

The rearrangement uses TRBV7-5 and TRBJ2-5; the D call in the table, TRBD2, was not verified against the DNA. TRBV7-5 is an annotated pseudogene. The CDR3 has 13 amino acids. Written as DNA, the CDR3 is TGTGTCAGAAGCTCCGGCGGGAGAGAGACCCAGTACTTC. This gives the protein CVRSSGGRETQYF.

The J gene is TRBJ1-1, the V gene TRBV5-1; D not resolved. The V and J ends lost 0 bases and 0 bases respectively, with 6 bases between them. This CDR3 has 14 amino acids. CDR1 SGHRS and CDR2 YFSETQ come from the germline V gene. This chain's CDR3 is CASSLDRMNTEAFF. The CDR3, as DNA: TGCGCCAGCAGCTTGGACAGAATGAACACTGAAGCTTTCTTT.

The rearrangement uses TRBV15 and TRBJ1-1, with D maybe TRBD1 (6 bases). The CDR3 sequence is 14 residues long. Germline loops: CDR1 LNHNV, CDR2 YYDKDF (reference sequence). V lost 3 bases to trimming and J lost 6 bases, with 14 bases between them. For the CDR3, the DNA is TGTGCCACCAGCAGGAGGGGGACGGCGCCTGAAGCTTTCTTT. It codes for CATSRRGTAPEAFF.

J is TRBJ2-3 and V is TRBV6-2 or TRBV6-3, with D possibly matching TRBD2 (6 bases). Germline V gene lookup returns CDR1 MNHEY and CDR2 SVGEGT. The germline V and J ends were trimmed by 2 bases and 2 bases, with 11 bases remaining between them. This CDR3 has 15 amino acids. CDR3 sequence reads: CASSYRSGATDTQYF. The CDR3 DNA is TGTGCCAGCAGTTACCGGTCGGGAGCCACAGATACGCAGTATTTT.

The V call is TRBV5-1, the J call TRBJ2-6; 11 nucleotides line up with TRBD1. This CDR3 region has 19 residues. Germline CDR1 is SGHRS and CDR2 is YFSETQ. J lost 0 bases, V lost 4 bases, and 9 bases had no gene match. The CDR3 spells CASSPEGDRGYSGANVLTF. In DNA, the CDR3 is TGCGCCAGCAGCCCCGAGGGGGACAGGGGGTACTCTGGGGCCAACGTCCTGACTTTC.

The chain combines TRBV19 with TRBJ2-1; TRBD2 matches at 10 bases. The CDR3 is 15 residues long. V lost 4 bases to trimming and J lost 1 base; unmatched junction nucleotides: 1. The germline V gene encodes CDR1 LNHDA and CDR2 SQIVND (reference sequence). The CDR3 nucleotides are TGTGCCAGTAGTACGACTAGCGGGTCCTACAATGAGCAGTTCTTC. The encoded protein is CASSTTSGSYNEQFF.

V gene TRBV5-4 combines with J gene TRBJ1-2; 7 bases agree with TRBD1. This CDR3 spans 12 amino acids. CDR1 SGHNT and CDR2 YYREEE come from the germline V gene (reference sequence). V was pared by 4 bases and J by 8 bases, with 5 bases of the junction left unmatched. The CDR3 spells CASSLDRKGYTF. The CDR3, as DNA: TGTGCCAGCAGCCTGGACAGGAAAGGCTACACCTTC.

This chain connects TRBV6-6 to TRBJ2-2, with no clear D. V was shortened by 7 bases and J by 6 bases, with 6 bases between the two germline ends. Per the germline V gene, CDR1 is MNHNY and CDR2 is SVGAGI (reference sequence). CDR3 length: 11 amino acids. Here the CDR3 DNA reads TGTGCCAGCAACGTAGCCGGGGAGCTGTTTTTT. Protein product: CASNVAGELFF.

The chain is built from TRBV3-1 (or the pseudogene TRBV3-2) and TRBJ2-1; 8 bases fit TRBD2. This CDR3 has 15 amino acids. J gave up 2 bases and V 7 bases, and 7 bases lay outside the gene matches. CDR1 is LGHDT, CDR2 YNNKEL, per germline (reference sequence). CDR3 sequence (DNA): TGTGCCAGCACCCGAGCGGGAGCGACCTACAATGAGCAGTTCTTC. Protein product: CASTRAGATYNEQFF.

The chain has TRBV2 and TRBJ2-1; D ambiguous. The CDR3 totals 10 residues. Trimming took 5 bases from V and 6 from J, leaving 2 bases between them. The germline V gene encodes CDR1 SNHLY and CDR2 FYNNEI. For the CDR3, the DNA is TGTGCCAGCAGTCGCAATGAGCAGTTCTTC. Encoded protein: CASSRNEQFF. The whole variable domain, filled in from reference TRBV2 and TRBJ2-1, reads EPEVTQTPSHQVTQMGQEVILRCVPISNHLYFYWYRQILGQKVEFLVSFYNNEISEKSEIFDDQFSVERPDGSNFTLKIRSTKLEDSAMYFCASSRNEQFFGPGTRLTVL.

On this clone: Additional DNA sequences in this sample encode the identical CDR3. The V and J genes are TRBV5-1 and TRBJ2-1, with 11 bases identical to TRBD2. Losses at the gene ends were 2 bases for V and 7 bases for J; bases not matched to a gene: 5. Germline V gene data show CDR1 as SGHRS and CDR2 as YFSETQ. This CDR3 is 15 amino acids long. The CDR3 bases are TGCGCCAGCAGCTTTCTAGCGGGGGGACCTAATGAGCAGTTCTTC. This encodes CASSFLAGGPNEQFF.

The table lists this clone with a few counts. V and J are TRBV10-3 and TRBJ1-2; tentative D call: TRBD1 (5 bases). The germline gives CDR1 ENHRY, CDR2 SYGVKD. This CDR3 contains 16 residues. The V gene lost 4 bases and the J gene lost 3 bases, with 18 bases spanning the gap. Here the CDR3 DNA reads TGTGCCATCAGTGGGTCAGGGAGATCTGGGGACTATGGCTACACCTTC. Protein: CAISGSGRSGDYGYTF.

This clone has just one count. This chain links TRBV5-5 with TRBJ1-6; unclear D gene. Germline-derived CDR1 and CDR2 are SGHKS and YYEKEE (reference sequence). CDR3 length equals 12 residues. Trimming cost V 1 base and J 7 bases, with 3 bases left between them. The CDR3 protein is CASSLLNSPLHF. For the CDR3, the DNA is TGTGCCAGCAGCTTGTTAAATTCACCCCTCCACTTT.

Here the CDR3 reads CATGGSEEKLFF. The CDR3 DNA reads as TGTGCCACAGGGGGAAGCGAAGAAAAACTGTTTTTT. The chain links TRBV28 to TRBJ1-4; TRBD1 agrees at 7 bases. Germline trimming cut 10 bases from V and 8 bases from J; bases unmatched to any gene: 7. CDR1 and CDR2 (germline): MDHEN, SYDVKM. The CDR3 runs 12 residues.

The chain couples TRBV19 to TRBJ2-1; 10 nucleotides agree with TRBD1. The V and J ends lost 5 bases and 8 bases, in that order; junction bases with no gene match: 9. The CDR3 contains 15 residues. The germline V gene has CDR1 LNHDA and CDR2 SQIVND (reference sequence). In DNA, the CDR3 is TGTGCCAGTAGTCCCCGGGACAGGGGATCGGATGAGCAGTTCTTC. Translating gives CASSPRDRGSDEQFF.

This clone was detected a few times. The chain joins TRBV5-1 to TRBJ1-2; 8 bases are a match to TRBD1. Trimming cost V 3 bases and J 3 bases; bases outside gene matches: 7. The length of the CDR3 is 15 residues. Germline loops: CDR1 SGHRS, CDR2 YFSETQ. The CDR3 DNA sequence: TGCGCCAGCAGCTCCCGGCCACAGGGGGACTATGGCTACACCTTC. Protein sequence: CASSSRPQGDYGYTF.

The gene calls are TRBV7-9 and TRBJ2-3, with TRBD2 matching over 13 bases. Trimming removed 1 base from V and 1 base from J; junction bases left unmatched: 2. This CDR3 region has 17 residues. Looked up from germline, CDR1 is SEHNR and CDR2 is FQNEAQ (reference sequence). CDR3 amino acids: CASSLEGLAGRTDTQYF. In DNA, the CDR3 is TGTGCCAGCAGCTTAGAGGGACTAGCGGGGCGCACAGATACGCAGTATTTT.

The J gene is TRBJ2-7, the V gene TRBV7-2; D uncertain. Germline-derived CDR1 and CDR2 are SGHTA and FQGNSA. The V gene lost 0 bases and the J gene lost 5 bases, with 5 bases spanning the gap. This CDR3 is 12 amino acids long. CDR3 amino acids: CASSLARHEQYF. CDR3 DNA: TGTGCCAGCAGCTTAGCGCGTCACGAGCAGTACTTC.

The chain employs TRBV6-2 or TRBV6-3 and TRBJ2-1, with D tentatively TRBD2 (5 bases). The V end lost 6 bases, the J end lost 0 bases, and 18 bases lay between the germline ends. This CDR3 is 17 amino acids long. Per the germline V gene, CDR1 is MNHEY and CDR2 is SVGEGT. The CDR3 reads CASSPHEGKASYNEQFF. The CDR3 region has the DNA TGTGCCAGCAGCCCCCACGAGGGAAAGGCCTCCTACAATGAGCAGTTCTTC.

This clone has only one observation. The V and J genes are TRBV11-2 and TRBJ2-1, with D perhaps matching TRBD1 (5 bases). Germline V gene data show CDR1 as SGHAT and CDR2 as FQNNGV. The CDR3 extends over 15 amino acids. V lost 2 bases and J 5 bases, leaving 13 bases between the germline ends. CDR3 nucleotides: TGTGCCAGCAGCTTAACAGGCCCCTCGGACAATGAGCAGTTCTTC. Its protein product is CASSLTGPSDNEQFF.

The V call is TRBV10-2, the J call TRBJ1-4; 7 bases are a match to TRBD1. The germline CDR1 and CDR2 sequences are WSHSY and SAAADI. The CDR3 sequence is 15 residues long. V gave up 3 bases and J gave up 8 bases; unmatched junction bases: 9. The CDR3 DNA is TGCGCCAGCAGTGACGACGACAGGGTGTACGAAAAACTGTTTTTT. As protein: CASSDDDRVYEKLFF.

The chain uses TRBV15 and TRBJ2-2; no reliable D call. Germline-derived CDR1 and CDR2 are LNHNV and YYDKDF (reference sequence). Trimming took 2 bases from V and 2 from J, leaving 15 bases between them. The CDR3 is 17 residues long. The CDR3: CATSRSPTSGNTGELFF. CDR3 DNA sequence: TGTGCCACCAGCAGATCCCCGACATCCGGCAACACCGGGGAGCTGTTTTTT. Supplemented by reference TRBV15 and TRBJ2-2, the full variable domain reads DAMVIQNPRYQVTQFGKPVTLSCSQTLNHNVMYWYQQKSSQAPKLLFHYYDKDFNNEADTPDNFQSRRPNTSFCFLDIRSPGLGDTAMYLCATSRSPTSGNTGELFFGEGSRLTVL.

V and J are TRBV5-5 and TRBJ2-1, with TRBD2 matching 10 bases. The CDR3 runs to 17 residues. V dropped 2 bases and J dropped 0; count of bases not matched to a gene: 5. Germline V gene data show CDR1 as SGHKS and CDR2 as YYEKEE (reference sequence). Written as DNA, the CDR3 is TGTGCCAGCAGCTTTGGCTTAGCGGGAGGCTCCTACAATGAGCAGTTCTTC. It is translated as CASSFGLAGGSYNEQFF. The complete variable domain, with remaining parts taken from reference TRBV5-5 and TRBJ2-1, reads DAGVTQSPTHLIKTRGQQVTLRCSPISGHKSVSWYQQVLGQGPQFIFQYYEKEERGRGNFPDRFSARQFPNYSSELNVNALLLGDSALYLCASSFGLAGGSYNEQFFGPGTRLTVL.

This clone was counted once. The chain recombines TRBV19 with TRBJ1-4, with 8 bases aligning to TRBD1. CDR1 LNHDA and CDR2 SQIVND come from the germline V gene (reference sequence). The CDR3 loop spans 16 amino acids. V shed 1 base and J 8 bases; nucleotides not matched to a gene: 9. This chain's CDR3 is CASSIVHQGAGEKLFF. CDR3 DNA: TGTGCCAGTAGTATAGTTCACCAGGGGGCCGGCGAAAAACTGTTTTTT.

In DNA form, the CDR3 reads TGTGCCAGCAGCTTAGGGGCGCAAGACGGCTACACCTTC. Amino acid sequence: CASSLGAQDGYTF. The V gene is TRBV5-4, the J gene TRBJ1-2; a possible D gene is TRBD1 (5 bases). The germline gives CDR1 SGHNT, CDR2 YYREEE (reference sequence). The CDR3 is made up of 13 amino acids. Trimming pared 2 bases from V and 8 bases from J, leaving 13 bases between. The full variable domain, completed using reference TRBV5-4 and TRBJ1-2, is ETGVTQSPTHLIKTRGQQVTLRCSSQSGHNTVSWYQQALGQGPQFIFQYYREEENGRGNFPPRFSGLQFPNYSSELNVNALELDDSALYLCASSLGAQDGYTFGSGTRLTVV.

The V and J genes are TRBV6-5 and TRBJ2-7; weak D call: TRBD1 (6 bases). The CDR3 is made up of 12 amino acids. V dropped 5 bases and J dropped 3 bases, with 8 bases sitting between them. CDR1 and CDR2 (germline): MNHEY, SVGAGI. Here the CDR3 DNA reads TGTGCCAGCAGTCGAGGGGGCTACGAGCAGTACTTC. Its protein is CASSRGGYEQYF.

The chain couples TRBV4-2 to TRBJ2-1; possible D gene TRBD1, 6 bases. This CDR3 is built from 14 residues. V lost 8 bases and J 9 bases, leaving 20 bases between the germline ends. The germline V gene encodes CDR1 LGHNA and CDR2 YNFKEQ. This CDR3 reads CASGSDRNNGEQFF. In DNA form, the CDR3 reads TGTGCCAGCGGCTCCGACAGGAATAATGGTGAGCAGTTCTTC.